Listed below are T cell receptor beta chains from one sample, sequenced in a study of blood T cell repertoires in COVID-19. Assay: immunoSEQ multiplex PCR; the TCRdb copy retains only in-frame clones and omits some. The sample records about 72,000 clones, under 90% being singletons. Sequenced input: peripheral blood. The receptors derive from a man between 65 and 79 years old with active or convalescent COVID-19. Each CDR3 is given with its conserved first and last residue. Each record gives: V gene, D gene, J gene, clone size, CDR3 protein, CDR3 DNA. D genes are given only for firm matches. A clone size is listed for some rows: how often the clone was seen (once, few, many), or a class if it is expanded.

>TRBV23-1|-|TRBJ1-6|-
CASSRLVGSYNSPLHF
TGCGCCAGCAGTCGTCTAGTGGGCTCCTATAATTCACCCCTCCACTTT
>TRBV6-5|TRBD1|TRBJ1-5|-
CASIQQGAGQPQHF
TGTGCCAGCATTCAACAGGGGGCTGGTCAGCCCCAGCATTTT
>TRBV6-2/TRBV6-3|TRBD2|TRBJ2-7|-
CASSRLAGAPEQYF
TGTGCCAGCAGTCGACTAGCGGGGGCTCCCGAGCAGTACTTC
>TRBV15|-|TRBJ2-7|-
CATSRDPRYEQYF
TGTGCCACCAGCAGAGATCCGAGGTACGAGCAGTACTTC
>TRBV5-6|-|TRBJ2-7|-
CASSLAKWQGRAYEQYF
TGTGCCAGCAGCTTGGCCAAGTGGCAGGGGCGAGCCTACGAGCAGTACTTC
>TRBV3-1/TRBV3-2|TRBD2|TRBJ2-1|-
CASSPRLADSYNEQFF
TGTGCCAGCAGCCCACGACTAGCGGACTCCTACAATGAGCAGTTCTTC
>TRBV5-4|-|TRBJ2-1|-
CASSWLTTPREQFF
TGTGCCAGCAGCTGGTTGACTACCCCCAGGGAGCAGTTCTTC
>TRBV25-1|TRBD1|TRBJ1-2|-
CASSEWGQGIGYGYTF
TGTGCCAGCAGTGAATGGGGACAGGGAATTGGGTATGGCTACACCTTC
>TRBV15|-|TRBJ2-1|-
CATSRDLQGTEQFF
TGTGCCACCAGCAGAGATCTACAGGGCACTGAGCAGTTCTTC
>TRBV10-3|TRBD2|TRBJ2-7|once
CAISELPGGYEQYF
TGTGCCATCAGTGAGTTACCGGGAGGGTACGAGCAGTACTTC